The 10 T cell receptor beta chains reported below all come from one sample, sequenced in a study of blood T cell repertoires in COVID-19. Profiling relied on immunoSEQ multiplex PCR, and the TCRdb table lists in-frame clones only, not all of them. The sample contains approximately 220,000 clones, approximately 90% of which appear only once. The sequencing sample was made of PBMCs or T cells enriched from blood (not recorded which). The receptors originated from a young man who had recovered from COVID-19.

J is TRBJ1-2 and V is TRBV7-9; TRBD1 aligns across 7 bases. V dropped 2 bases and J dropped 6; count of bases not matched to a gene: 12. The CDR3 loop spans 16 amino acids. The germline V gene has CDR1 SEHNR and CDR2 FQNEAQ (reference sequence). The CDR3 coding sequence is TGTGCCAGCAGCTTAAAAGGAGACAGGGAACCCCATGGCTACACCTTC. Translating gives CASSLKGDREPHGYTF. Looking up the rest from reference TRBV7-9 and TRBJ1-2 gives the full variable domain: DTGVSQNPRHKITKRGQNVTFRCDPISEHNRLYWYRQTLGQGPEFLTYFQNEAQLEKSRLLSDRFSAERPKGSFSTLEIQRTEQGDSAMYLCASSLKGDREPHGYTFGSGTRLTVV.

This clone appeared a few times. The chain is built from TRBV10-3 and TRBJ2-7; D is perhaps TRBD2 (5 bases). This CDR3 is 16 amino acids long. Germline loops: CDR1 ENHRY, CDR2 SYGVKD. The ends were cut back, 4 bases at V and 4 bases at J, with 20 bases in the middle. In DNA form, the CDR3 reads TGTGCCATCAGTGGGGGTTCGTGGGAGCTAAATTACGAGCAGTACTTC. It is translated as CAISGGSWELNYEQYF.

The chain recombines TRBV23-1 with TRBJ2-7, with D unresolved. TRBV23-1 is an open reading frame whose function is uncertain. The CDR3 loop spans 13 amino acids. Between the trimmed V and J ends, which lost 8 bases and 3 bases, there was a span of 14 bases. CDR3 region: CASLSGGYYEQYF. The DNA of the CDR3 is TGCGCCAGCCTATCAGGTGGATACTACGAGCAGTACTTC.

The V and J genes are TRBV18 and TRBJ2-7; weak D call: TRBD2 (6 bases). V was pared by 3 bases and J by 2 bases, with 8 bases between. This CDR3 spans 13 amino acids. Germline CDR1 is KGHSH and CDR2 is LQKENI. The CDR3 DNA is TGTGCCAGCTCACCGGAGGGGCCCTACGAGCAGTACTTC. Encoded protein: CASSPEGPYEQYF. Looking up the rest from reference TRBV18 and TRBJ2-7 gives the full variable domain: NAGVMQNPRHLVRRRGQEARLRCSPMKGHSHVYWYRQLPEEGLKFMVYLQKENIIDESGMPKERFSAEFPKEGPSILRIQQVVRGDSAAYFCASSPEGPYEQYFGPGTRLTVT.

The chain couples TRBV3-1 (or the pseudogene TRBV3-2) to TRBJ2-3; possibly TRBD1 for D (6 bases). V gave up 3 bases and J gave up 3 bases, with 10 bases separating them. The germline gives CDR1 LGHDT, CDR2 YNNKEL (reference sequence). The CDR3 has 14 residues. The CDR3 spells CASSHAQGTDTQYF. As DNA, the CDR3 is TGTGCCAGCAGCCACGCGCAGGGGACAGATACGCAGTATTTT.

This clone was seen a handful of times. The chain uses TRBV25-1 and TRBJ1-6, with D perhaps matching TRBD1 (6 bases). The ends were cut back, 6 bases at V and 4 bases at J, with 13 bases in the middle. Germline values: CDR1 MGHDK, CDR2 SYGVNS. There are 15 residues in the CDR3. The CDR3 coding sequence is TGTGCCAGCAGAGAACCCGGGACATATAATTCACCCCTCCACTTT. Its protein is CASREPGTYNSPLHF.

J is TRBJ2-7 and V is TRBV5-4, with 9 bases lining up with TRBD1. The CDR3 is 15 amino acids. The trim removed 4 bases at V and 6 bases at J, leaving 11 bases unmatched. CDR1 and CDR2 (germline): SGHNT, YYREEE (reference sequence). In DNA, the CDR3 is TGTGCCAGCAGCCCAAACCCCACAGGGGGCTCCGAGCAGTACTTC. Protein product: CASSPNPTGGSEQYF.

This sequence joins TRBV11-3 and TRBJ2-2; D is uncertain. V gave up 4 bases and J gave up 0 bases, with 6 bases separating them. Germline-derived CDR1 and CDR2 are SGHNT and YENEEA. There are 14 residues in the CDR3. CDR3 nucleotide sequence: TGTGCCAGCAGCTACGTAGCGAACACCGGGGAGCTGTTTTTT. Translating gives CASSYVANTGELFF.

The rearrangement joins TRBV5-3 to TRBJ1-1, with 7 bases aligning to TRBD1. TRBV5-3 is annotated as an ORF whose role is uncertain. V gave up 0 bases and J gave up 2 bases; unmatched junction bases: 4. This CDR3 has 15 residues. This CDR3 reads CARSLVGTANTEAFF. DNA for the CDR3: TGTGCCAGAAGCTTGGTAGGGACAGCAAACACTGAAGCTTTCTTT.

In this sample, this clone turned up once. The V call is TRBV12-3 or TRBV12-4, the J call TRBJ1-4, with TRBD1 matching 8 bases. The CDR3 is made up of 13 amino acids. The ends lost 5 bases at V and 8 bases at J; junction bases unmatched: 4. CDR3 loop: CASSGQGGEKLFF. CDR3 coding DNA: TGTGCCAGCAGTGGACAGGGTGGCGAAAAACTGTTTTTT.